The present T cell receptor (beta chain) was sequenced within a study of Siglec-9 on CD8 T cells in melanoma. Profiling relied on immunoSEQ multiplex PCR, and the TCRdb table lists in-frame clones only, not all of them. The profile shows around 39,000 clones, around 82% of them singletons. The study, taken as a whole, reports: An effector memory CD8+ T-cell subset seemingly accumulating in melanoma was reportedly marked and regulated by Siglec-9.

Notes on this clone: Its target is not known.

The sequencing sample was made of Siglec-9- CD8+ T cells sorted from blood. The receptor's source is a human donor in good health.

DNA of the CDR3: TGTGCCAGCAGTTACTCCGTTGAAGGGAACACTGAAGCTTTCTTT. It specifies CASSYSVEGNTEAFF. The chain employs TRBV6-5 and TRBJ1-1, with D uncertain. Germline CDR1 reads MNHEY; CDR2 reads SVGAGI. CDR3 length: 15 residues. V lost 0 bases and J lost 1, with 9 bases in between.